This is a list of T cell receptor beta chains from one sample in a study of blood T cell dynamics during melanoma immunotherapy. Method: immunoSEQ multiplex PCR; TCRdb's copy keeps in-frame clones and lacks some. Of 9,000 to 13,000 clones in the sample, roughly 80% were seen once. Material: blood, obtained from a patient treated with checkpoint blockade. The receptors were sampled from a human donor with melanoma. CDR3s include the opening cysteine and the closing phenylalanine or tryptophan. A D gene is named only where the DNA matches it firmly. Size values are once, few and many counts, or a class for expanded clones, and some rows have none.

clone_size,d_call,v_call,j_call,cdr3_length,cdr3_nt,cdr3_aa
.,.,TRBV15,TRBJ1-1,14,TGTGCCACCAGCAGAAAGACACTAAACACTGAAGCTTTCTTT,CATSRKTLNTEAFF
.,TRBD2,TRBV5-1,TRBJ2-3,15,TGCGCCAGCAGCCCTAGCGGCTTTAGCACAGATACGCAGTATTTT,CASSPSGFSTDTQYF
.,TRBD2,TRBV5-4,TRBJ2-7,15,TGTGCCAGCAGCCGCAGGGAACTAGCGCCGTACGAGCAGTACTTC,CASSRRELAPYEQYF
.,TRBD1,TRBV12-5,TRBJ2-1,14,TGTGCTAGTGGCTCAGGACAGGGCGGTAATGAGCAGTTCTTC,CASGSGQGGNEQFF
.,.,TRBV7-9,TRBJ1-6,15,TGTGCCAGCAGCTGGGGCAGGGGAGCAAATTCACCCCTCCACTTT,CASSWGRGANSPLHF
.,TRBD1,TRBV11-1,TRBJ1-2,16,TGTGCCAGCAGCTTAGCCCCCGGGACAGGGGACTATGGCTACACCTTC,CASSLAPGTGDYGYTF
.,.,TRBV6-1,TRBJ1-6,15,TGTGTGTCCACACTTTCCAGCTCCTATAATTCACCCCTCCACTTT,CVSTLSSSYNSPLHF
.,TRBD1,TRBV5-6,TRBJ1-2,14,TGTGCCAGCAGCCCCGGGACAGGGATTTATGGCTACACCTTC,CASSPGTGIYGYTF
.,.,TRBV6-5,TRBJ2-1,13,TGTGCCAGCAGTTCCGGACAGTGGAATGAGCAGTTCTTC,CASSSGQWNEQFF
.,.,TRBV28,TRBJ2-7,14,TGTGCCAGCGGTTCGCACGCGGCCGTATACGAGCAGTACTTC,CASGSHAAVYEQYF
.,.,TRBV28,TRBJ1-2,14,TGTGCCAGCAGTCCCCCCACACTTCCCCGGGGCTACACCTTC,CASSPPTLPRGYTF
.,.,TRBV27,TRBJ1-5,14,TGTGCCAGCAGTTCCAGGGTTGGCAATCAGCCCCAGCATTTT,CASSSRVGNQPQHF
few,.,TRBV30,TRBJ1-5,16,TGTGCCTGGAGTCCCGGAGGGCCTTATAGCAATCAGCCCCAGCATTTT,CAWSPGGPYSNQPQHF
.,.,TRBV10-3,TRBJ1-5,12,TGTGCCATCAGTGAGCCAACGCAGCCCCAGCATTTT,CAISEPTQPQHF
.,TRBD2,TRBV7-2,TRBJ2-5,15,TGTGCCAGCAGCTTAGCGGCGGGAGGGTGGGAGACCCAGTACTTC,CASSLAAGGWETQYF
.,.,TRBV20-1,TRBJ2-3,11,TGCAGTGCTAGTCGCCTAGATACGCAGTATTTT,CSASRLDTQYF
few,TRBD1,TRBV28,TRBJ2-2,15,TGTGCCAGCAGTCCTACAGGGGGCCTCACCGGGGAGCTGTTTTTT,CASSPTGGLTGELFF
.,.,TRBV7-7,TRBJ2-2,14,TGTGCTAGCAGCTCGGACTTGAACACCGGGGAGCTGTTTTTT,CASSSDLNTGELFF
once,.,TRBV30,TRBJ1-1,11,TGTGCCTGGAGCCCGGGGTTTGAAGCTTTCTTT,CAWSPGFEAFF
.,.,TRBV4-2,TRBJ2-1,13,TGTGCCAGCAGCCAAGATGGCAAGGGTGAGCAGTTCTTC,CASSQDGKGEQFF
.,.,TRBV5-1,TRBJ1-6,16,TGCGCCAGCAGCTGGAGAGGTGGGGGGGTAAATTCACCCCTCCACTTT,CASSWRGGGVNSPLHF
.,.,TRBV7-3,TRBJ1-2,15,TGTGCCAGCAGCCCGACACCTTTTACTAACTATGGCTACACCTTC,CASSPTPFTNYGYTF
.,.,TRBV18,TRBJ2-2,15,TGTGCCAGCTCACCTAACGAGGGAATCACCGGGGAGCTGTTTTTT,CASSPNEGITGELFF
.,TRBD1,TRBV28,TRBJ1-2,14,TGTGCCAGCAGGACCGGGACAGGGGATGCTGGCTACACCTTC,CASRTGTGDAGYTF
.,.,TRBV7-3,TRBJ2-5,15,TGTGCCAGCAGCCCGCTGGGGGGATACCAAGAGACCCAGTACTTC,CASSPLGGYQETQYF
.,TRBD2,TRBV7-9,TRBJ2-1,15,TGTGCCAGCAGCTACTTAGCGGGAAACTACAATGAGCAGTTCTTC,CASSYLAGNYNEQFF
.,TRBD1,TRBV11-2,TRBJ1-1,13,TGTGCCAGCAGCTTCGGACAGGGTACTGAAGCTTTCTTT,CASSFGQGTEAFF
.,.,TRBV28,TRBJ2-3,15,TGTGCCAGCAGTTTCGGATCCGGGAACACAGATACGCAGTATTTT,CASSFGSGNTDTQYF
.,.,TRBV19,TRBJ1-2,14,TGTGCCAGTAACGAAAGGGGTGGCGGCTATGGCTACACCTTC,CASNERGGGYGYTF
.,.,TRBV11-1,TRBJ1-3,16,TGTGCCAGCAGCGTACACAGGACGTCCTCTGGAAACACCATATATTTT,CASSVHRTSSGNTIYF
.,.,TRBV5-6,TRBJ2-2,14,TGTGCCAGCAGCCTTAGGTTGGCCACCGGGGAGCTGTTTTTT,CASSLRLATGELFF
.,.,TRBV7-8,TRBJ2-1,15,TGTGCCAGCAGCTATAGCGGGACAGATTACAATGAGCAGTTCTTC,CASSYSGTDYNEQFF
once,.,TRBV21-1,TRBJ2-7,20,TGTGCCAGACTTACCGAAAGGCGTCGGTGTTTTCGGCACAGAGCCTACGAGCAGTACTTC,CARLTERRRCFRHRAYEQYF
.,.,TRBV7-6,TRBJ1-6,20,TGTGCCAGCAGGTTATTAGCACTTATCAGGGTTAGCTCCTATAATTCACCCCTCCACTTT,CASRLLALIRVSSYNSPLHF
.,TRBD1,TRBV28,TRBJ1-6,14,TGTGCCAGCAGTTCGACAGGGGAGGCTTCACCCCTCCACTTT,CASSSTGEASPLHF
.,TRBD2,TRBV7-9,TRBJ2-2,16,TGTGCCAGCAGCCCCCGACGGGGGGGAAACACCGGGGAGCTGTTTTTT,CASSPRRGGNTGELFF
.,TRBD2,TRBV7-2,TRBJ2-1,16,TGTGCCAGCAGCCGTAGCGGGAGCGTTTCCTACAATGAGCAGTTCTTC,CASSRSGSVSYNEQFF
.,.,TRBV6-5,TRBJ1-5,13,TGTGCCAGCAGTACAGGGTTTGCTCAGCCCCAGCATTTT,CASSTGFAQPQHF
once,.,TRBV6-6,TRBJ1-1,14,TGTGCCAGCAGCTGGTCGGCAGAGGACACTGAAGCTTTCTTT,CASSWSAEDTEAFF
once,.,TRBV6-1,TRBJ1-2,12,TGTGCAGGAAGGGGGTCCCTCTATGGCTACACCTTC,CAGRGSLYGYTF
.,.,TRBV2,TRBJ1-4,16,TGTGCCAGCAGTGGACGAGAAAACTACATCGGGGAAAAACTGTTTTTT,CASSGRENYIGEKLFF
.,.,TRBV5-5,TRBJ1-4,11,TGTGCCAGCAGCTCTAGAGAAAAACTGTTTTTT,CASSSREKLFF
.,.,TRBV6-1,TRBJ1-4,15,TGTGCCAGCAGTAGACGGTTTTCGACTAATGAAAAACTGTTTTTT,CASSRRFSTNEKLFF
.,.,TRBV2,TRBJ1-5,14,TGTGCCACTCGGGGGGAAGGAGGGAATCAGCCCCAGCATTTT,CATRGEGGNQPQHF
.,.,TRBV4-2,TRBJ2-2,13,TGTGCCAGCCAAGCGGATGACACCGGGGAGCTGTTTTTT,CASQADDTGELFF
.,TRBD1,TRBV28,TRBJ2-1,15,TGTGCCAGCAGTTTACTCAGGGGGCTGGACAATGAGCAGTTCTTC,CASSLLRGLDNEQFF
.,.,TRBV7-2,TRBJ1-6,15,TGTGCCAGCAGCTTAGTGGAACTCTTGAATTCACCCCTCCACTTT,CASSLVELLNSPLHF
.,.,TRBV28,TRBJ2-3,15,TGTGCCAGCAGTTCGGCCGGACGGTTTGGGGATACGCAGTATTTT,CASSSAGRFGDTQYF
.,.,TRBV4-2,TRBJ1-2,10,TGTGCCAGCAGCCCCTATGGCTACACCTTC,CASSPYGYTF
.,TRBD1,TRBV2,TRBJ1-1,13,TGTGCCAGCAGTGGGACAGGGATCACTGAAGCTTTCTTT,CASSGTGITEAFF
.,TRBD1,TRBV5-5,TRBJ1-6,15,TGTGCCAGCGTCAGAAGGGACAGAGGAAATTCACCCCTCCACTTT,CASVRRDRGNSPLHF
few,TRBD2,TRBV2,TRBJ2-3,15,TGTGCCAGCAGTGGACGAGGGACTACAACAGATACGCAGTATTTT,CASSGRGTTTDTQYF
.,.,TRBV7-9,TRBJ2-7,15,TGTGCCAGCAGCGCATGGACAGGGACTACCTACGAGCAGTACTTC,CASSAWTGTTYEQYF
.,TRBD1,TRBV6-5,TRBJ1-2,14,TGTGCCAGCAGTCCGGACAGGGGGACCTATGGCTACACCTTC,CASSPDRGTYGYTF
.,TRBD1,TRBV7-8,TRBJ1-1,15,TGTGCCAGCAGCTTATCGACAGGGGGCTGGGATGGAGCTTTCTTT,CASSLSTGGWDGAFF